This passage covers 22 T cell receptor beta chains from one sample sequenced in a study of CD8+CD57+ T cells in acquired aplastic anemia. Template material for TCR beta VDJ and CDR3 profiling consisted of genomic DNA. Using its own MiXCR run on the reads, TCRdb lists one record per CDR3 protein. The profile covers more than 250,000 distinct CDR3 sequences, with roughly 82% appearing a single time and less than 50% taken by the ten largest. All sequencing subjects had displayed CD8+CD57+ cell expansion on flow cytometry. Sequencing input: sorted CD4+, CD8+, or CD8+CD57+ T cells (not recorded which) from PBMCs. These receptor sequences come from a human donor with aplastic anemia.

As to this clonotype: The junction shows a germline mismatch at one end, possibly a read error. The chain combines TRBV7-2 with TRBJ2-2; no firm D call. The CDR3 spans 13 residues. Germline CDR1 is SGHTA and CDR2 is FQGNSA. In nucleotides, the CDR3 is TGTGCCAGTAGCTCACGTGAAGACGGGGAGCTGTTTTTT. This gives the protein CASSSREDGELFF.

Remarks on this clonotype: As the CDR3 is not closed by the conserved phenylalanine or tryptophan, this likely results from a read error. It is unclear where the CDR3 begins or ends on the DNA, so no DNA is shown, and the CDR3 is as TCRdb lists it. This chain joins TRBV7-3 and TRBJ2-3; TRBD1, as called in the table, went unchecked against the DNA. The germline V gene encodes CDR1 SGHTA and CDR2 FQGTGA. The length of the CDR3 is 13 amino acids, counting both ends. This CDR3 reads CASGDGGRGRRYD.

This clonotype was recorded once. The CDR3 end shows no conserved phenylalanine or tryptophan, and so a read error is likely. The limits of the CDR3 on the DNA are not certain, so only TCRdb's listed CDR3 is given. The V gene is TRBV2, the J gene TRBJ2-7; TRBD1 reflects the table's D call only, with no check against the DNA. The CDR3 is 14 amino acids long, termini counted. Germline V CDR1 and CDR2: SNHLY, FYNNEI. The CDR3 here is CATSGRGTASEQFG.

Worth noting for this clonotype: One end of the junction fails to match germline, which may point to a read error. The genes are TRBV9 and TRBJ1-1, with unresolved D. This CDR3 has 14 residues. CDR1 SGDLS and CDR2 YYNGEE come from the germline V gene. The CDR3 DNA reads as TGTGCCAGCAGCGTAGGAGTGGACTTTTCGGACGCGCTCTTT. As protein: CASSVGVDFSDALF.

In regard to this clonotype: At one of its ends the junction is not consistent with the germline gene, which may arise from a read error. This rearrangement joins TRBV9 to TRBJ2-3; TRBD2 is a possible D gene (5 bases). This CDR3 is 13 amino acids long. Germline-derived CDR1 and CDR2 are SGDLS and YYNGEE. In DNA, the CDR3 is TGTGCCAGCAGGGACGGGGTCACAGATACGAATAATTTT. Translation gives CASRDGVTDTNNF.

The V gene is TRBV11-3, the J gene TRBJ1-2; D gene unclear. CDR3 length: 16 amino acids. Germline V gene sequence: CDR1 SGHNT, CDR2 YENEEA. Trimming removed 3 bases at V and 5 bases at J, with 19 bases between. The CDR3 coding sequence is TGTGCCAGCAGCTTGGATCGGGAAGGGCTCGTATATGGCTACACCTTC. Amino acids: CASSLDREGLVYGYTF.

Notes on this clonotype: This is likely a read error, given that the CDR3 carries no conserved phenylalanine or tryptophan at its end. This sequence joins TRBV27 and TRBJ2-7, with D unresolved. This CDR3 spans 13 amino acids. V lost 2 bases, J lost 7 bases, and 12 bases lay in between. Germline CDR1 MNHEY, CDR2 SMNVEV (reference sequence). The CDR3 loop is CASSLRQPWEQYL. Here the CDR3 DNA reads TGTGCCAGCAGTTTAAGGCAGCCTTGGGAGCAGTACCTC.

This clonotype occurred once. The final CDR3 position lacks the conserved phenylalanine or tryptophan, pointing to a likely read error. The DNA is left out, because the CDR3 cannot be placed on it with certainty; the CDR3 is given as TCRdb lists it. The CDR3 sequence: CASSFLAGTTYDQ. The chain is built from TRBV7-9 and TRBJ2-3; the D call in the table, TRBD2, was not verified against the DNA. With termini counted, the CDR3 has 13 amino acids. The germline V gene has CDR1 SEHNR and CDR2 FQNEAQ (reference sequence).

In this sample, this clonotype turned up many times. The chain recombines TRBV7-8 with TRBJ2-7; a possible D gene is TRBD2 (6 bases). This CDR3 is built from 15 residues. Trimming removed 0 bases at V and 8 bases at J, with 17 bases between. Per germline, CDR1 SGHVS and CDR2 FQNEAQ. CDR3 DNA: TGTGCCAGCAGCTTAGCGGGAGGTCCCGATACGCAGCAGTACTTC. This translates into CASSLAGGPDTQQYF. The full variable domain, with the rest looked up from reference TRBV7-8 and TRBJ2-7, is GAGVSQSPRYKVAKRGQDVALRCDPISGHVSLFWYQQALGQGPEFLTYFQNEAQLDKSGLPSDRFFAERPEGSVSTLKIQRTQQEDSAVYLCASSLAGGPDTQQYFGPGTRLTVT.

The CDR3 DNA follows: TGTGCCAGCAGCTTTCAGAGGAACACTGAAGCTTTCTTTTACGAGCAGTACGTC. Residues: CASSFQRNTEAFFYEQYV. The gene calls are TRBV7-9 and TRBJ2-7; D is ambiguous. Looked up from germline, CDR1 is SEHNR and CDR2 is FQNEAQ (reference sequence). The CDR3 is 18 amino acids. V was trimmed by 3 bases and J by 4 bases, leaving 25 bases between them.

Only a few counts were recorded for this clonotype. The rearrangement joins TRBV15 to TRBJ2-7; D possibly corresponds to TRBD1 (6 bases). Trimming cost V 0 bases and J 6 bases, with 12 bases left between them. This CDR3 comprises 14 residues. Germline V gives CDR1 LNHNV, CDR2 YYDKDF (reference sequence). In DNA form, the CDR3 reads TGTGCCACCAGCAGAGACAGGGGTTTGGGCGAGCAGTACTTC. Amino acid sequence: CATSRDRGLGEQYF.

This clonotype was observed many times. The chain recombines TRBV9 with TRBJ1-1; D gene ambiguous. The germline V and J ends were trimmed by 6 bases and 3 bases, with 18 bases remaining between them. Germline CDR1 and CDR2: SGDLS and YYNGEE. This CDR3 comprises 15 residues. This CDR3 reads CASTPRMNRDTEAFF. The CDR3 DNA sequence: TGTGCCAGCACCCCTCGGATGAATCGGGACACTGAAGCTTTCTTT.

This clonotype was observed a handful of times. At one end, the junction sequence differs from germline, possibly due to a read error. The chain employs TRBV7-8 and TRBJ2-3; D not certain. The CDR3 contains 13 residues. Per germline, CDR1 SGHVS and CDR2 FQNEAQ. The CDR3 DNA sequence: TGTGCCAGCAGCTTAGCGGGCACTCCCGATACGCAGTTT. This gives the protein CASSLAGTPDTQF.

The chain couples TRBV29-1 to TRBJ2-3; 10 nucleotides match TRBD1. Germline CDR1 SQVTM, CDR2 ANQGSEA. The length of the CDR3 is 14 residues. V lost 1 base and J lost 3; bases outside the gene matches: 1. The CDR3 sequence: CSVEGDRGTDTQYF. CDR3 sequence (DNA): TGCAGCGTTGAAGGGGACAGGGGTACAGATACGCAGTATTTT.

Worth noting for this clonotype: At one end the junction does not follow the germline gene, possibly because of a read error. The rearrangement joins TRBV7-6 to TRBJ1-2; TRBD1 might be the D (5 bases). There are 16 residues in the CDR3. Per germline, CDR1 SGHVS and CDR2 FNYEAQ. The CDR3 DNA is TGTGCCAGCAGCCGGGAGAGGGACGGGCGAGTATATGGGTACACCTTC. Protein: CASSRERDGRVYGYTF.

Many counts were recorded for this clonotype. One end of the junction fails to match germline, which may point to a read error. The gene calls are TRBV7-9 and TRBJ2-3; 9 bases are a match to TRBD2. The CDR3 runs to 14 residues. CDR1 is SEHNR and CDR2 is FQNEAQ in the germline V gene (reference sequence). The chain's CDR3 is CASSFARSGGSDEF. The CDR3 coding sequence is TGTGCCAGCAGCTTTGCAAGAAGCGGGGGGAGCGATGAGTTT.

The rearrangement joins TRBV7-6 to TRBJ2-7; the D is unclear. Germline lookup yields CDR1 SGHVS and CDR2 FNYEAQ. CDR3 size: 12 residues. Trimming removed 1 base from V and 12 bases from J, with 13 bases in between. CDR3: CASSLETVVRYF. For the CDR3, the DNA is TGTGCCAGCAGCTTAGAAACGGTAGTCCGGTACTTC.

This chain's CDR3 is CASRGQGCSYEQYV. Here the CDR3 DNA reads TGTGCCAGCAGGGGACAGGGGTGCTCCTACGAGCAGTACGTC. The J gene is TRBJ2-7, the V gene TRBV5-4, with 10 positions matching TRBD1. The germline V gene encodes CDR1 SGHNT and CDR2 YYREEE (reference sequence). After removal of 5 bases from V and 0 bases from J, the junction contained 2 bases not matched to a gene. The CDR3 runs to 14 residues.

Note on this clonotype: The missing conserved phenylalanine or tryptophan at the end of this CDR3 makes a read error likely. Because the CDR3's place on the DNA is in doubt, the DNA is left out and the CDR3 is given as listed by TCRdb. The genes are TRBV9 and TRBJ1-2; the D call of TRBD1 is as the table states it, not checked on the DNA. The CDR3 adds up to 13 amino acids, both ends counted. Per the germline V gene, CDR1 is SGDLS and CDR2 is YYNGEE. The CDR3 is CASGEAGNIHYIV.

V is TRBV7-8 and J is TRBJ1-2; D remains ambiguous. Germline V gives CDR1 SGHVS, CDR2 FQNEAQ. CDR3 length equals 15 residues. V gave up 0 bases and J gave up 14 bases, with 22 bases separating them. CDR3 DNA sequence: TGTGCCAGCAGCTTAGCGCAAGGTCCCGATACGCGGTATACCTTC. Protein product: CASSLAQGPDTRYTF.

The sample holds a few counts of this clonotype. The rearrangement links TRBV7-6 to TRBJ2-7, with 8 bases aligning to TRBD2. The CDR3 loop spans 14 amino acids. The germline gives CDR1 SGHVS, CDR2 FNYEAQ. With V trimmed by 4 bases and J by 2 bases, 4 bases remained unmatched. The CDR3 here is CASSSGTRAYEQYF. CDR3 DNA: TGTGCCAGCAGCTCCGGGACTAGAGCCTACGAGCAGTACTTC. The full variable domain, with the rest looked up from reference TRBV7-6 and TRBJ2-7, is GAGVSQSPRYKVTKRGQDVALRCDPISGHVSLYWYRQALGQGPEFLTYFNYEAQQDKSGLPNDRFSAERPEGSISTLTIQRTEQRDSAMYRCASSSGTRAYEQYFGPGTRLTVT.

The genes are TRBV7-8 and TRBJ2-7; 7 positions agree with TRBD2. With 0 bases clipped from V and 7 bases from J, the junction kept 6 bases outside the gene matches. This CDR3 has 14 amino acids. Germline V CDR1 and CDR2: SGHVS, FQNEAQ. The CDR3 sequence is CASSLAGGRGEQYV. In DNA form, the CDR3 reads TGTGCCAGCAGCTTAGCGGGAGGGCGAGGGGAGCAGTACGTC.